This T cell receptor (beta chain) was identified in a study of blood T cell repertoires in COVID-19. Only in-frame clones appear in the TCRdb table, and some are missing; sequencing was by immunoSEQ multiplex PCR. The data hold fewer than 150,000 clones, with 84% observed a single time. J gave up 4 bases and V 4 bases, and 5 bases lay outside the gene matches. The CDR3 is 17 residues long. Germline V gives CDR1 SNHLY, CDR2 FYNNEI. The source material was peripheral blood. This sequence joins TRBV2 and TRBJ2-2; TRBD2 aligns across 14 bases. This clonotype originated in a human donor in a cohort sampled during active COVID-19. The CDR3 sequence is CASSGLAGGPVTGELFF. CDR3 nucleotides: TGTGCCAGCAGTGGACTAGCGGGGGGGCCTGTCACCGGGGAGCTGTTTTTT.